The 14 T cell receptor beta chains presented below share a single source sample, sequenced in a study of T cell responses to AZD1222 COVID-19 vaccine (dated by TCRdb to the early 2020s). This sample's time point label indicates: baseline before first vaccination. The library came from the immunoSEQ multiplex PCR assay. Here the immuneACCESS table is served through TCRdb, limited to in-frame sequences with V and J called. Missing clones are a known gap in these copies; in checked studies unresolved V genes cover under half, and the rest lacks a known reason. Recorded for this sample are 150,000 to 200,000 clones; roughly 92% of them occurred a single time. Of the sample, 1.1% to 1.5% falls within the top ten clones. Specimen: peripheral blood, collected on day 0 of AZD1222 vaccination. The receptors come from an adult in good health.

The V gene is TRBV5-1, the J gene TRBJ2-2; 7 bases agree with TRBD1. Trimming cost V 4 bases and J 2 bases; bases outside gene matches: 8. The CDR3 length is 16 residues. Germline loops: CDR1 SGHRS, CDR2 YFSETQ. The CDR3 here is CASSVQTGLNTGELFF. The CDR3 bases are TGCGCCAGCAGCGTCCAGACAGGGCTAAACACCGGGGAGCTGTTTTTT. Together with reference TRBV5-1 and TRBJ2-2, the CDR3 gives the full variable domain: KAGVTQTPRYLIKTRGQQVTLSCSPISGHRSVSWYQQTPGQGLQFLFEYFSETQRNKGNFPGRFSGRQFSNSRSEMNVSTLELGDSALYLCASSVQTGLNTGELFFGEGSRLTVL.

V gene TRBV9 combines with J gene TRBJ2-2; 12 bases map to TRBD2. Per the germline V gene, CDR1 is SGDLS and CDR2 is YYNGEE. The CDR3 totals 17 residues. V lost 4 bases, J lost 4 bases, and 8 bases stayed unmatched. The CDR3 DNA is TGTGCCAGCAGCACTAGACTAGCGGGGGAGCGCACCGGGGAGCTGTTTTTT. It encodes CASSTRLAGERTGELFF.

The chain joins TRBV30 to TRBJ1-2; maybe TRBD1 (5 bases). This CDR3 contains 14 residues. Germline lookup yields CDR1 GTSNPN and CDR2 SVGIG (reference sequence). V lost 0 bases to trimming and J lost 8 bases, with 16 bases between them. The CDR3 nucleotides read TGTGCCTGGAGTGTAAAGCGGGGCCCTCCGGGCTACACCTTC. Protein: CAWSVKRGPPGYTF.

The V call is TRBV4-3, the J call TRBJ1-1, with D possibly TRBD1 on 5 matching bases. The CDR3 contains 14 residues. Germline V lookup: CDR1 LGHNA, CDR2 YSLEER. V dropped 0 bases and J dropped 3 bases, with 8 bases sitting between them. The CDR3 protein is CASSQESGYTEAFF. The DNA of the CDR3 is TGCGCCAGCAGCCAAGAGTCAGGGTACACTGAAGCTTTCTTT.

J is TRBJ1-4 and V is TRBV28, with 8 bases aligning to TRBD1. V shed 8 bases and J 10 bases; nucleotides not matched to a gene: 15. The CDR3 contains 15 residues. CDR1 and CDR2 (germline): MDHEN, SYDVKM. The DNA for the CDR3 is TGTGCCAGCCTAAAACCGGGACAGGCCGCGGGAAAACTGTTTTTT. Its translation: CASLKPGQAAGKLFF.

This rearrangement joins TRBV27 to TRBJ1-6, with D possibly TRBD1 on 5 matching bases. V was trimmed by 5 bases and J by 7 bases, leaving 24 bases between them. This CDR3 region has 18 residues. CDR1 and CDR2 from the germline V gene are MNHEY and SMNVEV (reference sequence). The CDR3 sequence: CASSLRGFRVYGNSPLHF. The CDR3 DNA reads as TGTGCCAGCAGTCTACGCGGGTTCAGGGTCTACGGAAATTCACCCCTCCACTTT.

The gene calls are TRBV5-6 and TRBJ2-1; TRBD1 matches at 8 bases. V lost 3 bases and J lost 9; bases outside the gene matches: 2. Germline assignment: CDR1 SGHDT and CDR2 YYEEEE. The CDR3 is 12 amino acids. In DNA, the CDR3 is TGTGCCAGCAGCTCAGGGGGCCCTGAGCAGTTCTTC. It codes for CASSSGGPEQFF.

V gene TRBV6-2 or TRBV6-3 combines with J gene TRBJ2-7; D is unresolved. Trimming shortened V by 4 bases and J by 2 bases, and 3 bases separated the two germline ends. The CDR3 sequence is 11 residues long. Germline CDR1 reads MNHEY; CDR2 reads SVGEGT. CDR3 sequence: CASSSPYEQYF. As DNA, the CDR3 is TGTGCCAGCAGTTCGCCCTACGAGCAGTACTTC.

The chain combines TRBV4-1 with TRBJ1-2; 11 nucleotides line up with TRBD1. The CDR3 runs 17 residues. Trimming took 3 bases from V and 2 from J; bases not matched to a gene: 8. Germline assignment: CDR1 MGHRA and CDR2 YSYEKL. CDR3 loop: CASSQEPGTGGNYGYTF. DNA of the CDR3: TGCGCCAGCAGCCAGGAACCCGGGACAGGGGGGAACTATGGCTACACCTTC.

The chain has TRBV27 and TRBJ2-2, with D tentatively TRBD1 or TRBD2 (5 bases each). The V gene lost 4 bases and the J gene lost 13 bases, with 16 bases spanning the gap. The length of the CDR3 is 13 residues. Germline V gene sequence: CDR1 MNHEY, CDR2 SMNVEV (reference sequence). The CDR3 region has the DNA TGTGCCAGCAGTTCCTGGTCCCCGGGGCCGCTGTTTTTT. This translates into CASSSWSPGPLFF.

This chain uses TRBV6-2 or TRBV6-3 with TRBJ2-5; 14 bases match TRBD2. The J segment lost 2 bases and the V segment lost 2 bases, leaving 4 bases of the junction unmatched. Germline V gives CDR1 MNHEY, CDR2 SVGEGT. The CDR3 contains 17 residues. CDR3 protein: CASSYPGLAGGQETQYF. CDR3 coding DNA: TGTGCCAGCAGTTACCCTGGACTAGCGGGAGGTCAAGAGACCCAGTACTTC.

This clone was counted a few times. The V gene is TRBV19, the J gene TRBJ1-1; no reliable D call. The germline V gene has CDR1 LNHDA and CDR2 SQIVND (reference sequence). Trimming removed 11 bases at V and 0 bases at J, with 16 bases between. The length of the CDR3 is 14 residues. CDR3 nucleotide sequence: TGTGCCCCCAAGGGAACCTACATGAACACTGAAGCTTTCTTT. Protein product: CAPKGTYMNTEAFF.

This rearrangement joins TRBV28 to TRBJ1-4, with D perhaps TRBD1 (5 bases). Trimming took off 4 bases at V and 8 bases at J, with 14 bases between the two ends. The CDR3 sequence is 14 residues long. The germline V gene encodes CDR1 MDHEN and CDR2 SYDVKM. CDR3 in DNA: TGTGCCAGCAGTTCCCCCGGGCCAGGGGAAAAACTGTTTTTT. Translating it yields CASSSPGPGEKLFF.

The chain joins TRBV29-1 to TRBJ1-5, with D hard to call. V was shortened by 4 bases and J by 4 bases, with 11 bases between the two germline ends. In germline, CDR1 is SQVTM, CDR2 ANQGSEA. The CDR3 is 13 amino acids. This CDR3 is CSVGGQPNQPQHF. As DNA, the CDR3 is TGCAGCGTTGGAGGGCAGCCTAATCAGCCCCAGCATTTT.